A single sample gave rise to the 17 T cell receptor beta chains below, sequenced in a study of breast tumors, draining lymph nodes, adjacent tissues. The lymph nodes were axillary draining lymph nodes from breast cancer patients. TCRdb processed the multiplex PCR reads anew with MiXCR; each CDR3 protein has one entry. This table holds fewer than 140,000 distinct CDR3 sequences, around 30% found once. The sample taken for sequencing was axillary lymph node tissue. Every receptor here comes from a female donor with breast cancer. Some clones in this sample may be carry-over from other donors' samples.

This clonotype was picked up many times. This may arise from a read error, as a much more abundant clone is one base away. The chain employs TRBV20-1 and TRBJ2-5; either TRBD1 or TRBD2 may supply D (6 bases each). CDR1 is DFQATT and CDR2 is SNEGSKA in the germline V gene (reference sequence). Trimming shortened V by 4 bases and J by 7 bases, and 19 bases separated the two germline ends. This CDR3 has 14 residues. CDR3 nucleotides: TGCAGTGCTACCAATGGAGGGGGGAGAGCGACCCAGTACTTC. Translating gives CSATNGGGRATQYF.

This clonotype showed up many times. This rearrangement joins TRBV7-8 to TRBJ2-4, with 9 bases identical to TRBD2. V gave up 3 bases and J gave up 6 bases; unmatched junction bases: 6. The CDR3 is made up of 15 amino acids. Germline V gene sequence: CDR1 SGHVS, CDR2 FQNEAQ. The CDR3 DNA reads TGTGCCAGCAGCTTGGCGGGGGGGCGTATAAACATTCAGTACTTC. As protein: CASSLAGGRINIQYF.

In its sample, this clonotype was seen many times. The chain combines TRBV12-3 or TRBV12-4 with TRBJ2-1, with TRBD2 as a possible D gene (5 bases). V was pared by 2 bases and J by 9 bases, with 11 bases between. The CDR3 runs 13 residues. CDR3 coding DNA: TGTGCCAGCAGTTTAATTGAGGGCGGTGAGCAGTTCTTC. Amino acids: CASSLIEGGEQFF.

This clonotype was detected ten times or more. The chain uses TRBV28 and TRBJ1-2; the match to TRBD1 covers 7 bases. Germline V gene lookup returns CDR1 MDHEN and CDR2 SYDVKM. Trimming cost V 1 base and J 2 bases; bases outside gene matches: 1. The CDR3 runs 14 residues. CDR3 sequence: CASSLYRGNYGYTF. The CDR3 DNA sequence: TGTGCCAGCAGTTTATACAGGGGCAACTATGGCTACACCTTC.

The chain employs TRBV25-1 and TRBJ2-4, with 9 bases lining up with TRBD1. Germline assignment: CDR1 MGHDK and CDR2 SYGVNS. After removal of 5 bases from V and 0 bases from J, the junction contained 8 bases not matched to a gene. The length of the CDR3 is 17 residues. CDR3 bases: TGTGCCAGCAGTCCCCCCGACAGGGGGGGAGCCAAAAACATTCAGTACTTC. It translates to CASSPPDRGGAKNIQYF.

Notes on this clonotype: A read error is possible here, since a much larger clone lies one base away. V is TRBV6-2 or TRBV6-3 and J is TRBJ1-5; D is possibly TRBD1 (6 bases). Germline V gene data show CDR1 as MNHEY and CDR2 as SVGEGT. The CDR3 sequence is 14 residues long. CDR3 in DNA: TGTGGCAGCAGTCACGGGGGGGCGGGTCAGCCCCAGCATTTT. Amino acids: CGSSHGGAGQPQHF.

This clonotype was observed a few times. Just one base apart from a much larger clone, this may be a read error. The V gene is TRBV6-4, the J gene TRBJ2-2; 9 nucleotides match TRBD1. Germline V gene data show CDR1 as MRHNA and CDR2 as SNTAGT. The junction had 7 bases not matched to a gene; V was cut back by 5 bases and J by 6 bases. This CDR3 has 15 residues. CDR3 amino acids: CASSPQGADAGELFF. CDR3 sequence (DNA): TGTGCCAGCAGTCCACAGGGGGCCGACGCCGGGGAGCTGTTTTTT.

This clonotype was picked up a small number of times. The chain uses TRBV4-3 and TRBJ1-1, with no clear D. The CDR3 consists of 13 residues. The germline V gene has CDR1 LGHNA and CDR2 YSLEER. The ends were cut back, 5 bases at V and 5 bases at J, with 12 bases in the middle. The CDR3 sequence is CASSRIGETEAFF. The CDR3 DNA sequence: TGCGCCAGCAGCAGAATTGGGGAAACTGAAGCTTTCTTT.

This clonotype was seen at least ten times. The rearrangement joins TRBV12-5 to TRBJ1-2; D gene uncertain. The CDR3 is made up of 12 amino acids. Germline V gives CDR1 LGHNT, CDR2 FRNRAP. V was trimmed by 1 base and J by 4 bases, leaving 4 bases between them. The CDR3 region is CASGLDGYGYTF. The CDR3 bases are TGTGCTAGTGGTTTGGACGGCTATGGCTACACCTTC.

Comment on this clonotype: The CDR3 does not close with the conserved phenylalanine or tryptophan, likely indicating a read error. DNA of the CDR3: TGCGCCAGCAATGGACAGACCTCCAGCACAGATACGCAGTATGTT. It encodes CASNGQTSSTDTQYV. The genes are TRBV5-1 and TRBJ2-3, with D perhaps TRBD1 (6 bases). V was trimmed by 6 bases and J by 0 bases, leaving 14 bases between them. From germline, CDR1 is SGHRS and CDR2 YFSETQ. CDR3 length: 15 amino acids.

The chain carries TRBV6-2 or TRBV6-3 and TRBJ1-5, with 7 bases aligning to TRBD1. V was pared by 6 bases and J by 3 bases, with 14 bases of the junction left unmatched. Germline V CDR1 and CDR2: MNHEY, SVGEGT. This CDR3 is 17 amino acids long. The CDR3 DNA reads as TGTGCCAGCAGACCTACCGGGGAGGGGGCAGACAATCAGCCCCAGCATTTT. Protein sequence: CASRPTGEGADNQPQHF.

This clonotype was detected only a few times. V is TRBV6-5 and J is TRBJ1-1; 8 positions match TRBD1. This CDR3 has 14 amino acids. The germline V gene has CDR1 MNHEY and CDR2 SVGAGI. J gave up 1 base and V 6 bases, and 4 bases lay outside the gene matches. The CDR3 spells CASRTDRANTEAFF. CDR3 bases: TGTGCCAGCAGAACGGACAGGGCGAACACTGAAGCTTTCTTT.

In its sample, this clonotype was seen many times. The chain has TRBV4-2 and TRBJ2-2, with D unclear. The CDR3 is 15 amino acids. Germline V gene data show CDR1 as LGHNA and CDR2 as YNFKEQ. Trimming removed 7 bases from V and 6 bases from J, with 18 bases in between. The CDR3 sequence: CASKKDLSGSGELFF. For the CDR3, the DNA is TGTGCCAGCAAAAAAGACTTATCTGGGTCCGGGGAGCTGTTTTTT.

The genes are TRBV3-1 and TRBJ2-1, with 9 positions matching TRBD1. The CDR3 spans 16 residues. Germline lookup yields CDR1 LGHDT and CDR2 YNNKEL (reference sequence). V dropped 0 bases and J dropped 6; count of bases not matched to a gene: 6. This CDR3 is CASSQDLQGATNEQFF. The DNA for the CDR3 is TGTGCCAGCAGCCAAGATCTACAGGGGGCTACCAATGAGCAGTTCTTC.

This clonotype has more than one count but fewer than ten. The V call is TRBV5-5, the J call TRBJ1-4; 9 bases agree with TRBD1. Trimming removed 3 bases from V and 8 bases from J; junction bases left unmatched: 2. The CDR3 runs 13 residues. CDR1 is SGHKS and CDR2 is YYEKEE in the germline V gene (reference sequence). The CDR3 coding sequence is TGTGCCAGCAGCTCGGGACAGGGCGAAAAACTGTTTTTT. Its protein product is CASSSGQGEKLFF.

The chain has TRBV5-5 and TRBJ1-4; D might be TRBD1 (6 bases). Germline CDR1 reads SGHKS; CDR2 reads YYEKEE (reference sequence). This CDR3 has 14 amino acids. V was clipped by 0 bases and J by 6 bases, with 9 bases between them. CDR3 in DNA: TGTGCCAGCAGCTTGGAGGGGGAGGATGAAAAACTGTTTTTT. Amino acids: CASSLEGEDEKLFF.

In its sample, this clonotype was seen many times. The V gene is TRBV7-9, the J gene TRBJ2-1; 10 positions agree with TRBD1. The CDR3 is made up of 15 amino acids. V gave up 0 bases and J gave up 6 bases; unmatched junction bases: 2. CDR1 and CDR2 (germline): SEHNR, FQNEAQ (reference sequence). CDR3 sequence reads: CASSLAWTGGNEQFF. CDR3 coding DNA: TGTGCCAGCAGCTTAGCGTGGACAGGGGGCAATGAGCAGTTCTTC.